Listed below are T cell receptor beta chains from one sample, sequenced in a study of PD-L1 blockade in urothelial cancer. Libraries were prepared by immunoSEQ multiplex PCR; TCRdb keeps only in-frame clonotypes and omits some of them. The sample lists some 40,000 clones; approximately 86% were seen once. This specimen consisted of PBMCs, obtained around atezolizumab (anti-PD-L1) treatment. The origin of the receptors is a man aged 80 or over with urothelial cancer. Each CDR3 is given with its conserved first and last residue. The D gene is left open where the match is weak. Where a row states a size, it is once, few, many or the class of an expanded clone; other rows omit it.

size,V,D,J,CDR3,DNA
.,TRBV4-1,.,TRBJ1-5,CASSPLLVGQPQHF,TGCGCCAGCAGCCCTTTACTAGTCGGCCAGCCCCAGCATTTT
.,TRBV2,.,TRBJ1-1,CASGEGRQNTEAFF,TGTGCCAGTGGGGAGGGGAGACAGAACACTGAAGCTTTCTTT
.,TRBV19,TRBD1,TRBJ2-7,CASNPGTGSSYEQYF,TGTGCCAGTAATCCCGGGACAGGGAGCTCCTACGAGCAGTACTTC
once,TRBV29-1,.,TRBJ1-2,CSVGGGGPNGYTF,TGCAGCGTTGGAGGGGGGGGTCCAAATGGCTACACCTTC
few,TRBV7-6,TRBD2,TRBJ2-1,CASSPGGRAYNEQFF,TGTGCCAGCAGCCCAGGTGGGAGGGCCTACAATGAGCAGTTCTTC
.,TRBV9,.,TRBJ2-5,CASSVGQPGETQYF,TGTGCCAGCAGCGTAGGACAGCCTGGGGAGACCCAGTACTTC
.,TRBV5-1,TRBD1,TRBJ2-5,CASSWGGTGTGGQETQYF,TGCGCCAGCAGCTGGGGGGGGACCGGGACAGGGGGCCAAGAGACCCAGTACTTC
.,TRBV27,TRBD2,TRBJ2-3,CASSLRRGSGRSADTQYF,TGTGCCAGCAGTCTCCGGAGGGGTAGCGGGAGGTCGGCAGATACGCAGTATTTT
.,TRBV5-6,.,TRBJ1-4,CATLPTDATNEKLFF,TGTGCCACCCTCCCGACAGACGCAACTAATGAAAAACTGTTTTTT
.,TRBV7-2,.,TRBJ2-5,CASSSREQETQYF,TGTGCCAGCAGCTCCCGGGAGCAAGAGACCCAGTACTTC
few,TRBV19,TRBD2,TRBJ2-1,CASSVQREDEQFF,TGTGCCAGTAGTGTCCAGCGGGAGGATGAGCAGTTCTTC
.,TRBV7-2,.,TRBJ2-7,CASSLSHEQYF,TGTGCCAGCAGCTTGAGCCACGAGCAGTACTTC
once,TRBV10-3,TRBD2,TRBJ2-5,CAISAGTSGRETQYF,TGTGCCATCAGTGCAGGGACTAGCGGACGAGAGACCCAGTACTTC
once,TRBV28,TRBD1,TRBJ2-7,CASSGQGAGEQYF,TGTGCCAGCAGTGGACAGGGCGCAGGCGAGCAGTACTTC
.,TRBV7-8,.,TRBJ2-2,CASSSSSGANTGELFF,TGTGCCAGCAGCTCGAGCAGCGGAGCGAACACCGGGGAGCTGTTTTTT
.,TRBV5-1,TRBD2,TRBJ2-6,CASSHSGKGANVLTF,TGCGCCAGCAGCCACAGCGGGAAGGGGGCCAACGTCCTGACTTTC
once,TRBV6-6,TRBD2,TRBJ2-1,CASSPGTSDEQFF,TGTGCCAGCAGTCCCGGGACTAGCGATGAGCAGTTCTTC
.,TRBV27,.,TRBJ1-5,CASSLGGASNQPQHF,TGTGCCAGCAGTTTGGGGGGGGCTAGCAATCAGCCCCAGCATTTT
.,TRBV7-8,.,TRBJ2-5,CASSLARPGSRETQYF,TGTGCCAGCAGCTTAGCGCGCCCAGGCAGTAGAGAGACCCAGTACTTC
.,TRBV6-1,TRBD1,TRBJ1-2,CASSVRDRGGDYGYTF,TGTGCCAGCAGTGTAAGAGACAGGGGAGGAGACTATGGCTACACCTTC
few,TRBV10-1,.,TRBJ2-2,CASSRAGRDGELFF,TGCGCCAGCAGTCGGGCGGGAAGGGACGGGGAGCTGTTTTTT
.,TRBV27,.,TRBJ1-2,CASCYTGAFNGYTF,TGTGCCAGCTGTTACACAGGAGCTTTTAATGGCTACACCTTC
.,TRBV11-2,.,TRBJ1-4,CASSVSQGINEKLFF,TGTGCCAGCAGCGTTTCTCAGGGGATAAATGAAAAACTGTTTTTT
.,TRBV7-2,.,TRBJ2-4,CASSLSGAQRNIQYF,TGTGCCAGCAGCTTAAGTGGGGCACAGCGAAACATTCAGTACTTC
.,TRBV5-1,TRBD2,TRBJ2-1,CASRAGTSGYNEQFF,TGCGCCAGCAGAGCCGGGACTAGCGGTTACAATGAGCAGTTCTTC
.,TRBV30,TRBD2,TRBJ2-7,CAWSVTLTSGGPNEQYF,TGTGCCTGGAGTGTCACTCTAACTAGCGGGGGCCCTAACGAGCAGTACTTC
once,TRBV28,TRBD1,TRBJ2-7,CASSTDRNGGYLYEQYF,TGTGCCAGCAGTACGGACAGGAACGGCGGCTACCTCTACGAGCAGTACTTC
.,TRBV10-3,.,TRBJ2-5,CAISREGDLVTQYF,TGTGCCATCAGTAGAGAGGGAGATTTGGTGACCCAGTACTTC
few,TRBV28,.,TRBJ1-4,CASITSSTVGEKLFF,TGTGCCAGCATTACCTCCTCGACGGTCGGGGAAAAACTGTTTTTT
.,TRBV6-5,.,TRBJ2-1,CASRRTVGGYNEQFF,TGTGCCAGCAGGCGGACTGTCGGCGGGTACAATGAGCAGTTCTTC
.,TRBV9,.,TRBJ2-1,CASSSAASYNEQFF,TGTGCCAGCAGCTCGGCAGCGAGCTACAATGAGCAGTTCTTC
few,TRBV4-2,TRBD2,TRBJ2-1,CASSQDATSGSPWNEQFF,TGTGCCAGCAGCCAAGACGCGACTAGCGGGAGCCCTTGGAATGAGCAGTTCTTC
.,TRBV6-1,TRBD1,TRBJ1-1,CASGQGWTEAFF,TGTGCCAGCGGACAGGGTTGGACTGAAGCTTTCTTT
.,TRBV4-2,TRBD2,TRBJ2-7,CASREDPATGSYEQYF,TGTGCCAGCCGGGAGGACCCTGCGACGGGTTCCTACGAGCAGTACTTC
.,TRBV28,TRBD1,TRBJ2-4,CASSLSSQGAAGNIQYF,TGTGCCAGCAGTTTAAGTTCACAGGGGGCGGCCGGAAACATTCAGTACTTC
.,TRBV7-2,.,TRBJ1-3,CASSLASSGNTIYF,TGTGCCAGCAGCTTAGCTAGCTCTGGAAACACCATATATTTT
.,TRBV6-5,.,TRBJ2-7,CASSYSQTDYEQYF,TGTGCCAGCAGTTACTCACAGACAGACTACGAGCAGTACTTC
.,TRBV29-1,.,TRBJ2-1,CSVALLVLSANEQFF,TGCAGCGTTGCCCTACTAGTCCTATCGGCAAATGAGCAGTTCTTC
.,TRBV5-4,TRBD1,TRBJ1-3,CASSYDRGDTIYF,TGTGCCAGCAGCTACGACAGGGGGGACACCATATATTTT
.,TRBV6-4,.,TRBJ2-1,CASSTVGGEQFF,TGTGCCAGCAGTACCGTCGGGGGTGAGCAGTTCTTC
.,TRBV19,TRBD2,TRBJ2-1,CASNSGRSGRTDEQFF,TGTGCCAGTAATTCCGGTCGAAGCGGGAGAACCGATGAGCAGTTCTTC
few,TRBV19,.,TRBJ2-2,CASSPRPSRPNTGELFF,TGTGCCAGTAGCCCGCGGCCTAGCCGACCAAACACCGGGGAGCTGTTTTTT
.,TRBV19,TRBD2,TRBJ2-5,CASSKAGLETQYF,TGTGCCAGTAGTAAAGCGGGGTTAGAGACCCAGTACTTC
.,TRBV27,TRBD2,TRBJ2-7,CASKPVTSGSYEQYF,TGTGCCAGCAAGCCCGTGACTAGCGGATCCTACGAGCAGTACTTC
.,TRBV19,TRBD2,TRBJ2-1,CASSLTSGRISYNEQFF,TGTGCCAGTAGTCTAACTAGCGGGAGGATCTCCTACAATGAGCAGTTCTTC